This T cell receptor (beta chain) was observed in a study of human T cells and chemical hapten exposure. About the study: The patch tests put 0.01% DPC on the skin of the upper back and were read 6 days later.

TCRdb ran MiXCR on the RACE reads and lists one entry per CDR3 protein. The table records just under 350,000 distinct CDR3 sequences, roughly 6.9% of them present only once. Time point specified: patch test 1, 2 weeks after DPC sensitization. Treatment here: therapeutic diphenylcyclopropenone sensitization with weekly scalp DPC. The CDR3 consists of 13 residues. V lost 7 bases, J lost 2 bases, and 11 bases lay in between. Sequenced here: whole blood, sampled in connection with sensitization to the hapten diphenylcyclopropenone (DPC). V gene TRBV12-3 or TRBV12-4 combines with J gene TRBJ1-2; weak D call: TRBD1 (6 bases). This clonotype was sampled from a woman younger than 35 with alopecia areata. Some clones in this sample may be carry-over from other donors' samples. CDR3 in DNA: TGTGCCAGCAACCCGGACAGCAACTATGGCTACACCTTC. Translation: CASNPDSNYGYTF.